This entry is about one TCR beta chain. The data were obtained in a study of blood T cell repertoires in COVID-19. Study details: From T cells, B-cell-depleted T cells, or PBMCs came the material, which was cDNA or gDNA.

Under the authors' procedure: For nucleated cells, counts were estimated from reference gene primer amplification. TCRdb keeps only in-frame clones here, not all; method: immunoSEQ multiplex PCR. V, J and clone size reflect that table, while D and trimming were determined from the DNA. The sample lists about 440,000 clones, around 89% seen once, with more than 4% in the top ten. The ends were cut back, 2 bases at V and 9 bases at J, with 11 bases in the middle. This CDR3 spans 13 amino acids. CDR1 is LNHDA and CDR2 is SQIVND in the germline V gene (reference sequence). This clonotype was sampled from a woman aged 30 to 39 with acute or convalescent COVID-19. Sequenced: peripheral blood. The chain links TRBV19 to TRBJ1-5; D unclear. This CDR3 reads CASSIRVLRPQHF. In DNA, the CDR3 is TGTGCCAGTAGTATAAGAGTATTGAGGCCCCAGCATTTT.